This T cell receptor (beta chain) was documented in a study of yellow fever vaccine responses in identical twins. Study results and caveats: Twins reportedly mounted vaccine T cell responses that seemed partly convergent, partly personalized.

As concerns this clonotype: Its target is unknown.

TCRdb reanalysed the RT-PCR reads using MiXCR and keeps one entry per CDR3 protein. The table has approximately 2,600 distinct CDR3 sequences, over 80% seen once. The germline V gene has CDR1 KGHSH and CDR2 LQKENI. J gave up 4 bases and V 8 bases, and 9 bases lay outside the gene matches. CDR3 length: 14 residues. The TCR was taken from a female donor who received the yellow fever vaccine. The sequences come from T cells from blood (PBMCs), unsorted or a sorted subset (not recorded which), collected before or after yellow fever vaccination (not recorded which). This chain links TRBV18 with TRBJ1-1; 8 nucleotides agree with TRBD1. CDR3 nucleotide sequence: TGTGCCAGCCAGCGGGGACAGGAGGTCACTGAAGCTTTCTTT. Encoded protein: CASQRGQEVTEAFF.